This TCR beta chain originates from a study of T cells expressing NK-cell markers. After re-calling the 5' RACE reads, TCRdb lists one entry per CDR3 protein, DNA absent. The listing contains about 450,000 distinct CDR3 sequences. Germline V gene lookup returns CDR1 DFQATT and CDR2 SNEGSKA (reference sequence). CDR3 length: 14 amino acids. V usage is TRBV20-1 and J usage is TRBJ1-1; TCRdb names TRBD1, which stays unverified in the absence of DNA. The sequenced sample was blood T cells: a sorted CD56 or NKG2C T cell subset, CD4+ or CD8+ T cells, or bulk PBMC T cells (not recorded which). This sequence originates from a woman aged 18 to 75 in good health. The CDR3 here is CSASSGSVNTEAFF.